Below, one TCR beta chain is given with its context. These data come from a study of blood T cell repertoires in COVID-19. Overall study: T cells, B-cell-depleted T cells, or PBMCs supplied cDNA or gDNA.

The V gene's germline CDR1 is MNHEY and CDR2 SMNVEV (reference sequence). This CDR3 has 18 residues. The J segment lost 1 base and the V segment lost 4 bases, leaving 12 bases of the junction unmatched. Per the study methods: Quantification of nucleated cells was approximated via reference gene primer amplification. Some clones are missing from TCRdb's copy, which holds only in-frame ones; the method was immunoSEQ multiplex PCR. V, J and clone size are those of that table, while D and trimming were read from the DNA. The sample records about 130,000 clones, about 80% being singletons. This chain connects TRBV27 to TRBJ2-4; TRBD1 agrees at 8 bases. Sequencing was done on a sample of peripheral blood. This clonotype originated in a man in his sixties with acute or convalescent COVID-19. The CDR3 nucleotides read TGTGCCAGCAGTTCCAAGTTGGTCAGGGGGCTGGCCAAAAACATTCAGTACTTC. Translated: CASSSKLVRGLAKNIQYF.